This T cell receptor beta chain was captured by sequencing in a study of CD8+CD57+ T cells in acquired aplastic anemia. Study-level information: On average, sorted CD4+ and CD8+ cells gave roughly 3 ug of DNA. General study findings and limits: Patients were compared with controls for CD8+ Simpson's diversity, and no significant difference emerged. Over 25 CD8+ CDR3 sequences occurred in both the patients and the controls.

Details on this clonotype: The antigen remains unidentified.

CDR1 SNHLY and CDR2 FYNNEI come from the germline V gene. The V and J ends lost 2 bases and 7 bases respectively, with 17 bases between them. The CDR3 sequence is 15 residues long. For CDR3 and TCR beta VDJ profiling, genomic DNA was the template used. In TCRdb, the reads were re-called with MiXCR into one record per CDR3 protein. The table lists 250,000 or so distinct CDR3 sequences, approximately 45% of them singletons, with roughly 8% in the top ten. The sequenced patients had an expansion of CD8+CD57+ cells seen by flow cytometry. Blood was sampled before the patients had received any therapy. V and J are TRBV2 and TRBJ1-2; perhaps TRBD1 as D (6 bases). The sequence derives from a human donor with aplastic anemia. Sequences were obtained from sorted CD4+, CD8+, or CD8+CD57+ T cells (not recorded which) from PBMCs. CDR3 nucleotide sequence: TGTGCCAGCAGTGAAATTTTGGGGGGGGCCGGTGGCTACACCTTC. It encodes CASSEILGGAGGYTF.